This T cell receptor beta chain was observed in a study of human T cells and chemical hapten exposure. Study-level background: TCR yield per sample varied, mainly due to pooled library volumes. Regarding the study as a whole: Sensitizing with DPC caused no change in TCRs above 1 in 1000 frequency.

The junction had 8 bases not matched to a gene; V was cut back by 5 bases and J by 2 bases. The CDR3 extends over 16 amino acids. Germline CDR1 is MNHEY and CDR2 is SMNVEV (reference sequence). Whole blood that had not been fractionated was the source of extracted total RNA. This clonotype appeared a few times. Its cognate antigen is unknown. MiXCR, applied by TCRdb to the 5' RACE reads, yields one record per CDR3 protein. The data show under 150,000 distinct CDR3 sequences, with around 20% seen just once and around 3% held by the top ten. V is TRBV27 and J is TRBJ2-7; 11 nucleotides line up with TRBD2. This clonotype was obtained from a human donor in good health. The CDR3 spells CASSVGASGRTYEQYF. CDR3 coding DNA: TGTGCCAGCAGTGTAGGGGCTAGCGGGAGGACCTACGAGCAGTACTTC.